Following are 4 T cell receptor beta chains from one sample sequenced in a study of T-cell reconstitution after alpha-beta-depleted transplantation in children. Preparation of the TCRbeta library used unique molecular identifiers. TCRdb reanalysed the PCR reads using MiXCR and keeps one entry per CDR3 protein. This table has hundreds of thousands of distinct CDR3 sequences, 15% to 20% appearing once. Sequencing was performed on PBMCs, mostly from graft donor cells, taken 360 days after TCRalphabeta/CD19-depleted stem cell transplant. These receptors came from a male patient younger than 18 who had a stem cell transplant for acute lymphoblastic leukemia, so the T cells may come from the graft donor.

The CDR3 sequence: CASGRAGRTDTQYF. The CDR3 region has the DNA TGTGCCAGCGGGAGGGCCGGTCGCACAGATACGCAGTATTTT. This chain uses TRBV7-3 with TRBJ2-3; 7 positions agree with TRBD2. CDR1 is SGHTA and CDR2 is FQGTGA in the germline V gene. This CDR3 is built from 14 residues. With V trimmed by 8 bases and J by 1 base, 6 bases remained unmatched.

Ten or more counts support this clonotype. This chain links TRBV5-1 with TRBJ2-1, with 8 bases lining up with TRBD2. There are 16 residues in the CDR3. In germline, CDR1 is SGHRS, CDR2 YFSETQ. V trimming: 4 bases; J trimming: 6 bases; junction bases outside the gene matches: 12. CDR3 in DNA: TGCGCCAGCAGCCGGTTGGTAGGACTAGCTGGCAATGAGCAGTTCTTC. Protein sequence: CASSRLVGLAGNEQFF. Full variable domain (missing parts from reference TRBV5-1 and TRBJ2-1): KAGVTQTPRYLIKTRGQQVTLSCSPISGHRSVSWYQQTPGQGLQFLFEYFSETQRNKGNFPGRFSGRQFSNSRSEMNVSTLELGDSALYLCASSRLVGLAGNEQFFGPGTRLTVL.

Only a few counts were recorded for this clonotype. CDR3 residues: CASSWTGGEGETQYF. The CDR3, as DNA: TGCGCCAGCAGCTGGACAGGGGGAGAGGGAGAAACCCAGTACTTC. V and J are TRBV5-1 and TRBJ2-5, with TRBD1 identical over 10 bases. The CDR3 length is 15 residues. The germline CDR1 and CDR2 sequences are SGHRS and YFSETQ. The V segment lost 3 bases and the J segment 8 bases; nucleotides outside the gene matches: 10.

Only a few counts were recorded for this clonotype. J is TRBJ2-2 and V is TRBV27; 9 nucleotides align to TRBD2. V lost 5 bases, J lost 7 bases, and 8 bases stayed unmatched. Germline loops: CDR1 MNHEY, CDR2 SMNVEV (reference sequence). CDR3 length equals 15 residues. CDR3 in DNA: TGTGCCAGCAGTGAGTGGGGACTAGCCTTCGGGGAGCTGTTTTTT. It is translated as CASSEWGLAFGELFF.